Listed here are 29 T cell receptor beta chains from one sample, sequenced in a study of regulatory T cells in long-lasting Graves disease. Researchers made TCR beta libraries by using iRepertoire HTBI primers and running Arm-PCR on CDR3 regions. TCRdb reprocessed the multiplex PCR reads via MiXCR and lists one record per CDR3 protein. The sample includes a few hundred thousand distinct CDR3 sequences, roughly 12% of them seen just once. Time point in this sample: newly diagnosed GD, antithyroid drugs for less than 3 months. Generation of the TCR library employed RNA extracted from PBMCs. These same data were also listed under a study on T cells in Graves' hyperthyroidism and ophthalmopathy.

The sample here was peripheral blood mononuclear cells (PBMCs), taken at new diagnosis, from a patient treated with antithyroid drugs. The receptors stem from a man aged 25 to 40 with Graves disease.

To note about this clonotype: A much larger clone differs by one base, so this may be a read error. The gene calls are TRBV12-3 or TRBV12-4 and TRBJ1-5; D gene ambiguous. The CDR3 runs to 13 residues. V lost 4 bases to trimming and J lost 11 bases, with 15 bases between them. The chain's CDR3 is CASSSAPGRAQHF. DNA of the CDR3: TGTGCCAGCAGTTCAGCGCCCGGACGGGCCCAGCATTTT.

The rearrangement uses TRBV14 and TRBJ2-1; 7 nucleotides match TRBD2. V was pared by 0 bases and J by 0 bases, with 5 bases of the junction left unmatched. The CDR3 is made up of 17 amino acids. The germline V gene encodes CDR1 SGHDN and CDR2 FVKESK. CDR3 bases: TGTGCCAGCAGCCAAGATGGGAGCGGGGTCTCCTACAATGAGCAGTTCTTC. Translation gives CASSQDGSGVSYNEQFF. Full variable domain (outside the CDR3, taken from reference TRBV14 and TRBJ2-1): EAGVTQFPSHSVIEKGQTVTLRCDPISGHDNLYWYRRVMGKEIKFLLHFVKESKQDESGMPNNRFLAERTGGTYSTLKVQPAELEDSGVYFCASSQDGSGVSYNEQFFGPGTRLTVL.

This clonotype was detected ten times or more. The V call is TRBV6-2 or TRBV6-3, the J call TRBJ2-1; D perhaps matches TRBD2 (6 bases). Looked up from germline, CDR1 is MNHEY and CDR2 is SVGEGT. The CDR3 is 14 residues long. The CDR3 reads CSCGGEYSYNEQFF. The DNA of the CDR3 is TGTTCATGCGGAGGGGAGTATTCCTACAATGAGCAGTTCTTC.

This clonotype was observed a single time. This may be a read error, as it is one base from a much larger clone. This chain uses TRBV6-1 with TRBJ1-1, with D possibly matching TRBD1 (6 bases). The V gene's germline CDR1 is MNHNS and CDR2 SASEGT. The CDR3 has 16 amino acids. CDR3 nucleotides: TGTACCAGCAGTCCTCCCGGGGGGGCCGGAGGCACTGAAGCTTTCTTT. It is translated as CTSSPPGGAGGTEAFF.

The rearrangement links TRBV11-2 to TRBJ2-2; 11 bases are a match to TRBD2. CDR3 length: 20 amino acids. Germline V gene sequence: CDR1 SGHAT, CDR2 FQNNGV. The junction had 16 bases not matched to a gene; V was cut back by 1 base and J by 6 bases. CDR3 DNA sequence: TGTGCCAGCAGCTTAGGAAGCTGGGGTAGCGGGAGGGGGGACGCCGGGGAGCTGTTTTTT. Amino acid sequence: CASSLGSWGSGRGDAGELFF.

The table lists this clonotype with many counts. V and J are TRBV12-3 or TRBV12-4 and TRBJ2-7; 8 bases map to TRBD1. This CDR3 is 16 amino acids long. Losses at the gene ends were 4 bases for V and 1 base for J; bases not matched to a gene: 9. CDR3 bases: TGTGCCAGCAGTTCACGGACAGGGCCCCAATCCTACGAGCAGTACTTC. Translating it yields CASSSRTGPQSYEQYF.

On this clonotype: One junction end does not reproduce the germline sequence, and a read error may be involved. The J gene is TRBJ2-1, the V gene TRBV7-7; D may be TRBD2 (6 bases). The length of the CDR3 is 16 residues. Germline CDR1 is SSHAT and CDR2 is FNYEAQ (reference sequence). CDR3 protein: CASSLDGGSVPNEQSF. The CDR3 DNA follows: TGTGCCAGCAGCTTAGACGGGGGATCAGTTCCCAATGAGCAGTCCTTC.

Concerning this clonotype: A much larger clone differs by one base, so this may be a read error. The chain recombines TRBV27 with TRBJ1-1; a possible D gene is TRBD1 (6 bases). The CDR3 spans 13 residues. Between the trimmed V and J ends, which lost 6 bases and 6 bases, there was a span of 14 bases. CDR1 is MNHEY and CDR2 is SMNVEV in the germline V gene (reference sequence). This chain's CDR3 is CASRLRGGSEAFF. CDR3 coding DNA: TGTGCCAGCAGACTCAGGGGTGGGTCTGAAGCTTTCTTT.

This clonotype was recorded a few times. The gene calls are TRBV4-1 and TRBJ2-5; 10 nucleotides line up with TRBD1. In germline, CDR1 is MGHRA, CDR2 YSYEKL. The CDR3 sequence is 15 residues long. The V gene end was trimmed by 5 bases and the J gene end by 2 bases; junction bases not matched to a gene: 5. The CDR3 loop is CASSNRDRGQETQYF. The CDR3 bases are TGCGCCAGCAGCAACCGGGACAGGGGACAAGAGACCCAGTACTTC.

This clonotype has ten or more counts. The genes are TRBV6-5 and TRBJ2-2; 9 bases are a match to TRBD2. The CDR3 extends over 16 amino acids. The germline CDR1 and CDR2 sequences are MNHEY and SVGAGI. Trimming cost V 0 bases and J 6 bases; bases outside gene matches: 5. The CDR3 sequence: CASSYSGLAGPGELFF. CDR3 DNA: TGTGCCAGCAGTTACTCGGGGCTAGCGGGACCCGGGGAGCTGTTTTTT.

The V and J genes are TRBV6-4 and TRBJ1-5; D remains unclear. Looked up from germline, CDR1 is MRHNA and CDR2 is SNTAGT. This CDR3 is built from 14 residues. V was cut by 11 bases and J by 0 bases, with 14 bases left in between. For the CDR3, the DNA is TGTGCCTCGTCGGCTGTCTATAGCAATCAGCCCCAGCATTTT. Protein product: CASSAVYSNQPQHF.

This clonotype was recorded many times. The J gene is TRBJ2-7, the V gene TRBV27, with 9 nucleotides matching TRBD2. V lost 6 bases, J lost 0 bases, and 3 bases stayed unmatched. Germline V gives CDR1 MNHEY, CDR2 SMNVEV (reference sequence). This CDR3 contains 14 residues. In nucleotides, the CDR3 is TGTGCCAGCAGCCGACTAGCGGACTCCTACGAGCAGTACTTC. Translation: CASSRLADSYEQYF.

This clonotype was recorded at least ten times. The chain couples TRBV20-1 to TRBJ2-7, with TRBD2 matching 10 bases. Germline lookup yields CDR1 DFQATT and CDR2 SNEGSKA (reference sequence). This CDR3 is 15 amino acids long. With 6 bases clipped from V and 2 bases from J, the junction kept 10 bases outside the gene matches. CDR3 nucleotide sequence: TGCAGTGCCATGTCCCGGACTAGCGGAACCTACGAGCAGTACTTC. Encoded protein: CSAMSRTSGTYEQYF.

Note on this clonotype: A much larger clone lies a single base off, so this may be a read error. The chain couples TRBV27 to TRBJ2-7; D tentatively reads TRBD1 or TRBD2 (7 bases each). The CDR3 is 16 residues long. V was clipped by 6 bases and J by 4 bases, with 22 bases between them. The germline gives CDR1 MNHEY, CDR2 SMNVEV (reference sequence). Here the CDR3 reads CASRSPRRGREYEQYF. The CDR3 DNA follows: TGTGCCAGCAGAAGCCCCCGAAGGGGGCGGGAGTACGAGCAGTACTTC.

This clonotype appeared many times. This chain joins TRBV27 and TRBJ1-6; TRBD1 is a possible D gene (5 bases). The CDR3 totals 15 residues. The V end was cut by 7 bases, the J end by 2 bases, with 12 bases between. CDR1 and CDR2 (germline): MNHEY, SMNVEV (reference sequence). The CDR3 sequence is CASTPHRPYNSPLHF. CDR3 DNA: TGTGCCAGCACCCCTCACAGGCCCTATAATTCACCCCTCCACTTT.

The V and J genes are TRBV20-1 and TRBJ2-7; D uncertain. V lost 2 bases, J lost 6 bases, and 17 bases lay in between. CDR1 and CDR2 from the germline V gene are DFQATT and SNEGSKA (reference sequence). The CDR3 sequence is 14 residues long. Here the CDR3 DNA reads TGCAGTGCTAGATGGACCGAAGGCCGGCCCGAGCAGTACTTC. Amino acids: CSARWTEGRPEQYF.

CDR3 sequence: CASSPVGGAGNTIYF. In DNA, the CDR3 is TGTGCCAGCAGTCCAGTGGGGGGCGCCGGAAACACCATATATTTT. The gene calls are TRBV27 and TRBJ1-3, with a weak D call TRBD1 (6 bases). Trimming took off 5 bases at V and 4 bases at J, with 15 bases between the two ends. Germline CDR1 and CDR2: MNHEY and SMNVEV (reference sequence). This CDR3 has 15 amino acids.

The sample holds many counts of this clonotype. The J gene is TRBJ1-6, the V gene TRBV12-3 or TRBV12-4, with a weak D call TRBD1 (5 bases). The CDR3 covers 15 residues. Between the trimmed V and J ends, which lost 6 bases and 8 bases, there was a span of 17 bases. CDR3 in DNA: TGTGCCAGCAGGGTCGGGCCGAGGGGACATTCACCCCTCCACTTT. Amino acids: CASRVGPRGHSPLHF.

This clonotype was recorded at least ten times. This sequence joins TRBV28 and TRBJ2-5, with D tentatively TRBD1 (6 bases). The V gene lost 2 bases and the J gene lost 5 bases, with 12 bases spanning the gap. The germline V gene has CDR1 MDHEN and CDR2 SYDVKM. The CDR3 contains 14 residues. The CDR3 loop reads CASSLRGSRETQYF. CDR3 in DNA: TGTGCCAGCAGTTTAAGGGGGTCTCGGGAGACCCAGTACTTC.

CDR3 sequence (DNA): TGCAGTGCTGGGGGACTAGCGGGTTCCTACGAGCAGTACTTC. This translates into CSAGGLAGSYEQYF. The chain employs TRBV20-1 and TRBJ2-7, with 12 nucleotides matching TRBD2. The CDR3 contains 14 residues. V lost 5 bases and J lost 1; bases outside the gene matches: 3. Germline V CDR1 and CDR2: DFQATT, SNEGSKA (reference sequence).

The sample holds many counts of this clonotype. The chain links TRBV5-1 to TRBJ1-2; no firm D call. Germline CDR1 is SGHRS and CDR2 is YFSETQ. The CDR3 loop spans 14 amino acids. Trimming left V 0 bases short and J 0 bases short, with 6 bases between. CDR3 protein: CASSLARTNYGYTF. CDR3 bases: TGCGCCAGCAGCTTGGCCCGCACTAACTATGGCTACACCTTC. Filled out from reference TRBV5-1 and TRBJ1-2, the complete variable domain reads KAGVTQTPRYLIKTRGQQVTLSCSPISGHRSVSWYQQTPGQGLQFLFEYFSETQRNKGNFPGRFSGRQFSNSRSEMNVSTLELGDSALYLCASSLARTNYGYTFGSGTRLTVV.

This clonotype was seen at least ten times. This chain connects TRBV19 to TRBJ2-5, with D possibly matching TRBD2 (5 bases). The CDR3 spans 14 residues. Per the germline V gene, CDR1 is LNHDA and CDR2 is SQIVND (reference sequence). Trimming stripped 4 bases from V and 5 bases from J, with 14 bases between. Written as DNA, the CDR3 is TGTGCCAGTAGTACCGGGAACAAAGGCGAGACCCAGTACTTC. This encodes CASSTGNKGETQYF.

Many counts were recorded for this clonotype. CDR3 sequence reads: CASSSPRGYSYEQYF. The CDR3 coding sequence is TGTGCCAGCAGCTCACCACGGGGCTACTCCTACGAGCAGTACTTC. The V gene is TRBV7-9, the J gene TRBJ2-7, with D perhaps assigned TRBD1 or TRBD2 (5 bases each). The V gene lost 4 bases and the J gene lost 0 bases, with 13 bases spanning the gap. The germline gives CDR1 SEHNR, CDR2 FQNEAQ (reference sequence). The length of the CDR3 is 15 residues.

This clonotype was seen repeatedly, ten times or more. The chain couples TRBV12-3 or TRBV12-4 to TRBJ2-7, with D tentatively TRBD1 (6 bases). Trimming took off 2 bases at V and 4 bases at J, with 9 bases between the two ends. The CDR3 loop spans 13 amino acids. Written as DNA, the CDR3 is TGTGCCAGCAGTTTAACACAGGGATACGAGCAGTACTTC. Its translation: CASSLTQGYEQYF.

This clonotype has ten or more counts. This rearrangement joins TRBV12-5 to TRBJ1-1; a possible D gene is TRBD1 (5 bases). V lost 2 bases to trimming and J lost 0 bases, with 13 bases between them. Looked up from germline, CDR1 is LGHNT and CDR2 is FRNRAP. This CDR3 is 16 amino acids long. The CDR3 nucleotides are TGTGCTAGTGGTTTGTCCGGGGGGGGATTGAACACTGAAGCTTTCTTT. Translating it yields CASGLSGGGLNTEAFF.

This clonotype was picked up a small number of times. A much larger clone is a single base away; this may be a read error. This CDR3 reads CASSSARNEQFF. CDR3 in DNA: TGTGCCAGCAGTTCCGCCCGCAATGAGCAGTTCTTC. The chain is built from TRBV12-3 or TRBV12-4 and TRBJ2-1; no reliable D call. With 4 bases removed from V and 6 bases from J, the gap between germline ends came to 7 bases. The length of the CDR3 is 12 residues.

This clonotype has ten or more counts. The chain has TRBV10-3 and TRBJ2-7; the D is unclear. The CDR3 sequence is 14 residues long. Per germline, CDR1 ENHRY and CDR2 SYGVKD. Trimming removed 3 bases at V and 0 bases at J, with 9 bases between. CDR3 region: CAISDAGNSYEQYF. CDR3 in DNA: TGTGCCATCAGTGACGCCGGCAACTCCTACGAGCAGTACTTC.

This clonotype was recorded at least ten times. This sequence joins TRBV5-1 and TRBJ1-1; no reliable D call. The CDR3 consists of 13 residues. Germline loops: CDR1 SGHRS, CDR2 YFSETQ. V lost 2 bases, J lost 4 bases, and 9 bases lay in between. The CDR3: CASSFEGFTEAFF. The CDR3 DNA is TGCGCCAGCAGCTTTGAAGGGTTCACTGAAGCTTTCTTT.

The chain joins TRBV5-5 to TRBJ2-7; a possible D gene is TRBD2 (6 bases). Germline V gives CDR1 SGHKS, CDR2 YYEKEE (reference sequence). The V end lost 0 bases, the J end lost 5 bases, and 9 bases lay between the germline ends. This CDR3 comprises 13 residues. This CDR3 reads CASSLETSNEQYF. Here the CDR3 DNA reads TGTGCCAGCAGCTTGGAGACTAGTAACGAGCAGTACTTC.